Detailed here is one TCR beta chain. These data belong to a study of monozygotic twins with cystic fibrosis. Only in-frame clones appear in the TCRdb table, and some are missing; sequencing was by immunoSEQ multiplex PCR. The profile shows around 36,000 clones, under 70% of them singletons. Trimming stripped 3 bases from V and 9 bases from J, with 11 bases between. From germline, CDR1 is DFQATT and CDR2 SNEGSKA (reference sequence). The CDR3 extends over 11 amino acids. The sequenced sample was blood. The chain links TRBV20-1 to TRBJ1-2; TRBD1 might be the D (5 bases). This clonotype originated in a girl between 5 and 17 years old with cystic fibrosis. This chain's CDR3 is CSASAGNSYTF. The CDR3 coding sequence is TGCAGTGCTAGCGCAGGGAACAGCTACACCTTC.